This T cell receptor (beta chain) derives from a study of T-cell reconstitution after alpha-beta-depleted transplantation in children. General study points: It was surviving recipient T cells and thymic progenitors that gave some patients high TCRbeta diversity at day 60. When one year had passed after transplant, most T-cell counts and diversity came from newly produced T cells. Reportedly, only several hundred clones from non-depleted graft cells drove alpha-beta T-cell counts at about two months.

The table lists this clonotype with a few counts. What it binds is unknown. CDR3 length: 15 residues. Germline CDR1 reads LNHNV; CDR2 reads YYDKDF (reference sequence). The V end was cut by 0 bases, the J end by 5 bases, with 10 bases between. Molecular barcoding with unique molecular identifiers was used for the TCRbeta library. TCRdb itself ran the PCR reads through MiXCR, one entry per CDR3 protein. Altogether about a million distinct CDR3 sequences are present, around 30% being singletons, with the ten largest covering roughly 31%. The material was PBMCs, mostly from graft donor cells, obtained 360 days after TCRalphabeta/CD19-depleted stem cell transplant. The clonotype comes from a boy in the first two years of life who had a stem cell transplant for SCID, so the T cells may come from the graft donor. The rearrangement uses TRBV15 and TRBJ2-2; D remains ambiguous. CDR3 sequence (DNA): TGTGCCACCAGCAGAGATCGAGACCGGACCGGGGAGCTGTTTTTT. It translates to CATSRDRDRTGELFF.